What follows are 4 T cell receptor beta chains derived from one specimen sequenced in a study of T-cell reconstitution after alpha-beta-depleted transplantation in children. Using unique molecular identifiers, the investigators prepared the TCRbeta library. TCRdb itself ran the PCR reads through MiXCR, one entry per CDR3 protein. The table has fewer than 700,000 distinct CDR3 sequences, over 10% seen once. The sequences come from PBMCs, mostly from graft donor cells, collected 360 days after TCRalphabeta/CD19-depleted stem cell transplant. The receptors were sampled from a male patient younger than 18 who had a stem cell transplant for acute myeloid leukemia, so the T cells may come from the graft donor.

This clonotype has at least ten counts. The genes are TRBV5-1 and TRBJ2-7; D gene ambiguous. The CDR3 length is 14 residues. Trimming cost V 0 bases and J 1 base, with 8 bases left between them. Looked up from germline, CDR1 is SGHRS and CDR2 is YFSETQ. The CDR3 reads CASSLGHLSYEQYF. CDR3 nucleotides: TGCGCCAGCAGCTTGGGGCATTTATCCTACGAGCAGTACTTC.

This sequence joins TRBV7-3 and TRBJ2-7; possible D gene TRBD2, 5 bases. This CDR3 region has 13 residues. V dropped 1 base and J dropped 6 bases, with 10 bases sitting between them. The V gene's germline CDR1 is SGHTA and CDR2 FQGTGA. CDR3 in DNA: TGTGCCAGCAGCTTAAATGGACTTGGCGAGCAGTACTTC. This sequence encodes CASSLNGLGEQYF.

This clonotype came up a few times. The V call is TRBV6-5, the J call TRBJ2-7; the D gene is possibly TRBD1 (5 bases). V was clipped by 2 bases and J by 2 bases, with 13 bases between them. Germline V gene sequence: CDR1 MNHEY, CDR2 SVGAGI. The CDR3 has 15 residues. CDR3 sequence: CASSYARGTPYEQYF. CDR3 DNA sequence: TGTGCCAGCAGTTACGCTAGGGGTACTCCCTACGAGCAGTACTTC.

The J gene is TRBJ1-5, the V gene TRBV29-1, with D possibly TRBD1 on 5 matching bases. Trimming removed 7 bases from V and 0 bases from J, with 22 bases in between. From germline, CDR1 is SQVTM and CDR2 ANQGSEA. The CDR3 runs 17 residues. The CDR3 spells CSAPGGPRATSNQPQHF. The CDR3 nucleotides are TGCAGCGCTCCCGGGGGACCGCGGGCCACTAGCAATCAGCCCCAGCATTTT.